This TCR beta chain was sequenced in a study of Graves' ophthalmopathy and Graves' hyperthyroidism. Study overall: Peripheral blood was obtained at first diagnosis, ahead of any treatment. Study-wide findings and caveats: Ophthalmopathy progression predictions by the model showed 72.22% specificity and over 60% sensitivity.

Reliance was placed on clinical symptoms, serum thyroxine, TRAb, thyroid ultrasound and orbital computed tomography for diagnosis. In the case of this clonotype: No antigen is known for it.

RNA transcripts provided the template for amplifying TCR beta CDR3 regions. Amplification began with first-round RT-PCR using HTBI primers, then second-round multiplex PCR was performed. TCRdb re-analysed the multiplex PCR reads in MiXCR, keeping a single row per CDR3 protein. The sample holds approximately 700,000 distinct CDR3 sequences, approximately 40% seen once. Germline-derived CDR1 and CDR2 are SGHVS and FQNEAQ. CDR3 size: 16 residues. V shed 1 base and J shed 4 bases, with 16 bases lying between them. The receptor was derived from an adult man with Graves' ophthalmopathy. The sample consisted of peripheral blood. The chain is built from TRBV7-8 and TRBJ1-1, with a tentative D call TRBD1 (5 bases). In nucleotides, the CDR3 is TGTGCCAGCAGCTTAGGTTCCGCGGGGGTTGGCACTGAAGCTTTCTTT. The encoded protein is CASSLGSAGVGTEAFF.